This T cell receptor (beta chain) appears in the sequencing data of a study of glioma-infiltrating T cells after dendritic cell vaccination. This clone was observed once. Amplification used 60 V beta primers and 13 J beta primers. Sequencing was performed with immunoSEQ multiplex PCR; in TCRdb, only in-frame clones are kept and a portion is missing. This sample has 90,000 or so clones; more than 75% occur once, and the top ten carry around 2.9%. CDR1 is MNHEY and CDR2 is SVGAGI in the germline V gene. This CDR3 comprises 15 residues. V was cut by 5 bases and J by 3 bases, with 17 bases left in between. Blood PBMC samples: pre-vaccination, two weeks post third vaccination, and at tumor progression.

This chain connects TRBV6-5 to TRBJ2-7; D remains ambiguous. The TCR comes from a human donor with glioblastoma. This sample comprised blood, obtained before dendritic cell vaccination. CDR3 sequence: CASSRLMGANYEQYF. The CDR3 nucleotides read TGTGCCAGCAGTCGCTTGATGGGCGCTAACTACGAGCAGTACTTC.